This TCR beta chain stems from a study of blood T cell repertoires in COVID-19. Turning to the study itself: PBMCs, B-cell-depleted T cells, or T cells provided the cDNA or gDNA that made up the material.

Libraries were prepared by immunoSEQ multiplex PCR; TCRdb keeps only in-frame clonotypes and omits some of them. The sample yields roughly 290,000 clones, about 89% seen once. This CDR3 is 15 amino acids long. The germline V gene encodes CDR1 MNHEY and CDR2 SMNVEV (reference sequence). V was pared by 1 base and J by 1 base, with 11 bases between. V usage is TRBV27 and J usage is TRBJ2-7; D unclear. This receptor was obtained from a man aged 30 to 39 with acute or convalescent COVID-19. Specimen: peripheral blood. CDR3 nucleotides: TGTGCCAGCAGTTTATTACGCACGAGGTCCTACGAGCAGTACTTC. Protein: CASSLLRTRSYEQYF.